These 3 T cell receptor beta chains were all obtained from the same sample, sequenced in a study of CXCR3-negative and CXCR3-positive naive CD8 T cells. Study outcomes and limitations: Naive CXCR3-positive cells had TRB CDR3s more hydrophobic than those of CXCR3-negative naive cells.

Antigens for these TCRs are unknown. Libraries of TRB cDNA were made by 5' RACE and carried UMIs. TCRdb re-called the 5' RACE reads; one entry per CDR3 protein, DNA not given. The sample holds under 7,500 distinct CDR3 sequences. Sequenced: naive CXCR3+ CD8+ T cells from blood. Subset defined: CD45RO-CCR7+CD27+CD95- naive CD8+ T cells expressing CXCR3 (TNR3+). The source is a human donor in good health. Some clones in this sample may be carry-over from other donors' samples.

V gene TRBV28 combines with J gene TRBJ2-1; the TRBD1 assignment by TCRdb is unverifiable without DNA. From germline, CDR1 is MDHEN and CDR2 SYDVKM. The CDR3 length is 13 residues. The CDR3 sequence is CASSLPTGDEQFF.

The rearrangement joins TRBV19 to TRBJ2-1; the D gene TCRdb calls, TRBD1, cannot be checked with no DNA. Per germline, CDR1 LNHDA and CDR2 SQIVND (reference sequence). The CDR3 runs to 16 residues. CDR3 loop: CATQVSGAKSYNEQFF.

The chain couples TRBV6-2 or TRBV6-3 to TRBJ2-5; TCRdb calls TRBD1, which cannot be checked without DNA. Germline assignment: CDR1 MNHEY and CDR2 SVGEGT. This CDR3 is built from 12 residues. This chain's CDR3 is CASAAARETQYF.